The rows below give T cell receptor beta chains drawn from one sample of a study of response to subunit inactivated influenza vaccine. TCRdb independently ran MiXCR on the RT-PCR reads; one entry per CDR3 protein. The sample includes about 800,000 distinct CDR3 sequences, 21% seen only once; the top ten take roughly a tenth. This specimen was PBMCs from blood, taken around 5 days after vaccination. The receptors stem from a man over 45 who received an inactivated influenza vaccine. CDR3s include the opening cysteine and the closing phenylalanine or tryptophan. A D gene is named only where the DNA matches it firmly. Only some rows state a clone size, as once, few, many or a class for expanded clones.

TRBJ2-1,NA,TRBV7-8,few,CASEGYNEQFF,TGTGCCAGTGAGGGCTACAATGAGCAGTTCTTC
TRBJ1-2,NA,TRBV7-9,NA,CASRPFYGYTF,TGTGCCAGCAGGCCGTTCTATGGCTACACCTTC
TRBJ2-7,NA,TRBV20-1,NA,CSATAASGGEQYF,TGCAGTGCTACGGCCGCTTCAGGTGGTGAGCAGTACTTC
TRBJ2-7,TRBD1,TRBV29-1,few,CSVVQGQGYEQYF,TGCAGCGTTGTCCAGGGACAGGGCTACGAGCAGTACTTC
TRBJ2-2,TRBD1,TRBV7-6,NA,CASSGGQGITGELFF,TGTGCCAGCAGCGGGGGACAGGGGATCACCGGGGAGCTGTTTTTT
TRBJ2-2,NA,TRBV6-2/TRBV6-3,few,CASSYGGVGTGELFF,TGTGCCAGCAGTTACGGGGGAGTGGGCACCGGGGAGCTGTTTTTT
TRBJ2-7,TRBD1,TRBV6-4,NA,CASSNSKGTATYEQYF,TGTGCCAGCAGTAACTCGAAAGGGACAGCTACCTACGAGCAGTACTTC
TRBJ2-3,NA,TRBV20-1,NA,CSAKAYGHTDTQYF,TGCAGTGCTAAAGCTTACGGACATACAGATACGCAGTATTTT
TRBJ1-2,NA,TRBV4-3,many,CASSQTQADGYTF,TGCGCCAGCAGCCAGACCCAAGCGGATGGCTACACCTTC
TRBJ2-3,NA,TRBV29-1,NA,CSASSGLAGKYF,TGCAGCGCCTCATCGGGTTTGGCCGGCAAGTATTTT
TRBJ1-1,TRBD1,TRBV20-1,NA,CSARWWDRGRTEAFF,TGCAGTGCTAGGTGGTGGGACAGGGGAAGAACTGAAGCTTTCTTT
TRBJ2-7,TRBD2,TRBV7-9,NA,CASSFGTSLYEQYF,TGTGCCAGCAGCTTTGGGACTAGCCTCTACGAGCAGTACTTC
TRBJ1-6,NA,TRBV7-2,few,CASSLRVRSSYNSPLHF,TGTGCCAGCAGCTTAAGGGTCAGGAGCTCCTATAATTCACCCCTCCACTTT
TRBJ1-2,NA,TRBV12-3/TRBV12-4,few,CASGAYGYTF,TGTGCCAGCGGCGCCTATGGCTACACCTTC
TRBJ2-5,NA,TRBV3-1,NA,CASSQPGQQETQYF,TGTGCCAGCAGCCAACCCGGACAGCAGGAGACCCAGTACTTC
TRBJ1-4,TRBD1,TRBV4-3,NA,CASSQGQGGTTNEKLFF,TGCGCCAGCAGCCAAGGACAGGGGGGTACAACTAATGAAAAACTGTTTTTT
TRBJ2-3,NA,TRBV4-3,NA,CASSQLADGSGTDTQYF,TGCGCCAGCAGCCAACTAGCTGACGGGAGTGGTACAGATACGCAGTATTTT
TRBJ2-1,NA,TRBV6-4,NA,CASSEGGFSYNEQFF,TGTGCCAGCAGCGAAGGGGGTTTCTCCTACAATGAGCAGTTCTTC
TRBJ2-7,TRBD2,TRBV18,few,CASSSTLAGAYEQYF,TGTGCCAGCTCATCCACACTAGCGGGAGCCTACGAGCAGTACTTC
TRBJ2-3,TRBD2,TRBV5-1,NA,CASSLAPAGGQTDTQYF,TGCGCCAGCAGCTTGGCTCCGGCGGGAGGCCAGACAGATACGCAGTATTTT
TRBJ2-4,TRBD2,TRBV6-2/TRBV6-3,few,CASSYSGTSGSAKNIQYF,TGTGCCAGCAGTTACTCGGGGACTAGCGGGAGCGCCAAAAACATTCAGTACTTC
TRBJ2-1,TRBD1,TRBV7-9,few,CASPLGGQSSYNEQFF,TGTGCCAGTCCCTTAGGGGGACAGAGCTCCTACAATGAGCAGTTCTTC
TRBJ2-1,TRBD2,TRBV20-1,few,CSAVTSGRDNEQFF,TGCAGTGCTGTGACTAGCGGGAGGGATAATGAGCAGTTCTTC
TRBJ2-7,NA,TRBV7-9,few,CASSLAAHLGLEEQYF,TGTGCCAGCAGCTTAGCTGCCCATTTAGGATTGGAAGAGCAGTACTTC